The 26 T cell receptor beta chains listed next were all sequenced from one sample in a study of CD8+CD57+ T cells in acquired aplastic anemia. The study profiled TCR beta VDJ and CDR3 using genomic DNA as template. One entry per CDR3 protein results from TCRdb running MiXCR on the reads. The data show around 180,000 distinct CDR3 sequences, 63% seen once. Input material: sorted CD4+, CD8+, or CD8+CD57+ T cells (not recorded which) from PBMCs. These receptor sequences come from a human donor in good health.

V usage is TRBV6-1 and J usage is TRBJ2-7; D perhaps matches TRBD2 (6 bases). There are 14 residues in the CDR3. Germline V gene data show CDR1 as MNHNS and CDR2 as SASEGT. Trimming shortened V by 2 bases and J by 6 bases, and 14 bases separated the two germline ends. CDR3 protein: CASSEHGGLFEQYF. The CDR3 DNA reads TGTGCCAGCAGTGAACACGGGGGATTATTCGAGCAGTACTTC.

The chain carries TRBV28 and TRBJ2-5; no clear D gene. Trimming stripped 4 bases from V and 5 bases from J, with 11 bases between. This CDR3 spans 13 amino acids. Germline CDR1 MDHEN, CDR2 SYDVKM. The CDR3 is CASSSKLFETQYF. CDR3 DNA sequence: TGTGCCAGCAGTTCAAAATTATTTGAGACCCAGTACTTC.

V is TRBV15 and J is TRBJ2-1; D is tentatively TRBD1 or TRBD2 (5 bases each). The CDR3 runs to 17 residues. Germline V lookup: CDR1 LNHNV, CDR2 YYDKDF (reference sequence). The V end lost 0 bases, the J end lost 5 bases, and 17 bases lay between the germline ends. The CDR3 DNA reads TGTGCCACCAGCAGAGATTATGGGGGAGTTTTGGACAATGAGCAGTTCTTC. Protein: CATSRDYGGVLDNEQFF. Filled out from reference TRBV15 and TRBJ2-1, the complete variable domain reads DAMVIQNPRYQVTQFGKPVTLSCSQTLNHNVMYWYQQKSSQAPKLLFHYYDKDFNNEADTPDNFQSRRPNTSFCFLDIRSPGLGDTAMYLCATSRDYGGVLDNEQFFGPGTRLTVL.

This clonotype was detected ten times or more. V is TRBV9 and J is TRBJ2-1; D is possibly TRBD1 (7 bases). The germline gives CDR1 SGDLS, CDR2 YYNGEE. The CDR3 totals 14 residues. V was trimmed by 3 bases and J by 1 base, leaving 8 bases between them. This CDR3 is CASSAGGSYNEQFF. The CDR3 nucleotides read TGTGCCAGCAGCGCAGGGGGGTCCTACAATGAGCAGTTCTTC.

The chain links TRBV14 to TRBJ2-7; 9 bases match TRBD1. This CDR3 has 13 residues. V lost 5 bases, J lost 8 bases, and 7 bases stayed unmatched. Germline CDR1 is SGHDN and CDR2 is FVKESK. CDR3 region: CASSFGQGSKQYF. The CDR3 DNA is TGTGCCAGCAGCTTCGGACAGGGGAGCAAGCAGTACTTC.

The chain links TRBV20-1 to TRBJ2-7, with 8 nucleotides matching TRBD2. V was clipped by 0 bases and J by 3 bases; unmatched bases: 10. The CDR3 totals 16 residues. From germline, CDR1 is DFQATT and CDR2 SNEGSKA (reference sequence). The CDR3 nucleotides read TGCAGTGCTAGAGACGGACAGTCGGGAGGGGTCTACGAGCAGTACTTC. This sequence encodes CSARDGQSGGVYEQYF.

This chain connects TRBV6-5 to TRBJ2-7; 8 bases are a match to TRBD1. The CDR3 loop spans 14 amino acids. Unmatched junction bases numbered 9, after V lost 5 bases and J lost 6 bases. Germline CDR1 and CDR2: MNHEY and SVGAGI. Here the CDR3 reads CASSQTGEQSEQYF. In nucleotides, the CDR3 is TGTGCCAGCAGTCAGACAGGGGAGCAAAGCGAGCAGTACTTC.

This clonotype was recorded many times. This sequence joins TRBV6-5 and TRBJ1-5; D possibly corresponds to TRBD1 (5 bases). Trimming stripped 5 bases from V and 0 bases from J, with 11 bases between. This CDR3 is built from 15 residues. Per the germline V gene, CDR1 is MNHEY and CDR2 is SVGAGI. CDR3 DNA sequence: TGTGCCAGCAGTCAGGACATCTATAGCAATCAGCCCCAGCATTTT. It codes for CASSQDIYSNQPQHF.

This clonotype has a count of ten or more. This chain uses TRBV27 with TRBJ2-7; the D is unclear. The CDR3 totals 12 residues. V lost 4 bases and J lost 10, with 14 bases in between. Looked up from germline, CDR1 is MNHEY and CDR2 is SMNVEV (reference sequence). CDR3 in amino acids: CASSSQGSLQYF. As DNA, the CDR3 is TGTGCCAGCAGTTCCCAAGGGTCCCTACAGTACTTC.

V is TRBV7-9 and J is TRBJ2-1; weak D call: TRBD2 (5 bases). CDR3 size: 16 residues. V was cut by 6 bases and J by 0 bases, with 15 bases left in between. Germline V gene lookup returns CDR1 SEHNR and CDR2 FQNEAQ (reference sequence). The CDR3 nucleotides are TGTGCCAGCAGGCCTTGGAGAGGGAGCTCCTACAATGAGCAGTTCTTC. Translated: CASRPWRGSSYNEQFF. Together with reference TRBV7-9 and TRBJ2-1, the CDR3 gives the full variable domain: DTGVSQNPRHKITKRGQNVTFRCDPISEHNRLYWYRQTLGQGPEFLTYFQNEAQLEKSRLLSDRFSAERPKGSFSTLEIQRTEQGDSAMYLCASRPWRGSSYNEQFFGPGTRLTVL.

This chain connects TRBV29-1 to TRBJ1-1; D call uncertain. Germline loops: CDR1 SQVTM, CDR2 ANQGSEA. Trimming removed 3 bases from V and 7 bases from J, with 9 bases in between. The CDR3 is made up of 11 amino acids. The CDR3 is CSVETGFEAFF. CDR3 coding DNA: TGCAGCGTTGAGACGGGGTTTGAAGCTTTCTTT.

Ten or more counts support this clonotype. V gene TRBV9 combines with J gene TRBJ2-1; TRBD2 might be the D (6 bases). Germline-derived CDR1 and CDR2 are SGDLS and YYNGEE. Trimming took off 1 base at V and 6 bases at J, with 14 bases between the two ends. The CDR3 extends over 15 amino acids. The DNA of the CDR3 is TGTGCCAGCAGCGTATCGGACTACCTCACCAATGAGCAGTTCTTC. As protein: CASSVSDYLTNEQFF.

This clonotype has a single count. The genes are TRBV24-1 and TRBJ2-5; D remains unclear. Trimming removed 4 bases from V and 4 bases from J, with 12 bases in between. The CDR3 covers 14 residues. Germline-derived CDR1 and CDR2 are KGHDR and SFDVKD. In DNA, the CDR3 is TGTGCCACCAGTGACAAAGGACCGGTAGAGACCCAGTACTTC. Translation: CATSDKGPVETQYF.

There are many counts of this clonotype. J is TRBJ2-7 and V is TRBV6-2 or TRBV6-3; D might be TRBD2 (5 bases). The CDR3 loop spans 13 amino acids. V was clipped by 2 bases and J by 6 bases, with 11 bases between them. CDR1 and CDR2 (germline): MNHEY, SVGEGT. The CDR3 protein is CASSYGLAAEQYF. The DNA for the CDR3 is TGTGCCAGCAGTTACGGGCTAGCAGCCGAGCAGTACTTC.

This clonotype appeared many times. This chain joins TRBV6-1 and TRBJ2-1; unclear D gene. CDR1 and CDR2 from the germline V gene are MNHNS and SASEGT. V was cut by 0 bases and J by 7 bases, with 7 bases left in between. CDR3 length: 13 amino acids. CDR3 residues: CASSEAYGNEQFF. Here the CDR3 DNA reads TGTGCCAGCAGTGAAGCATATGGTAATGAGCAGTTCTTC.

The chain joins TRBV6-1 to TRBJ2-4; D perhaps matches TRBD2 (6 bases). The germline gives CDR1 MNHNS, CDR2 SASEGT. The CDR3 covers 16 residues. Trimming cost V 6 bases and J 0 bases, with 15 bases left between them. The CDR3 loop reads CASSSISSAAKNIQYF. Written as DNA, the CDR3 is TGTGCCAGCAGCTCTATATCTAGCGCAGCCAAAAACATTCAGTACTTC.

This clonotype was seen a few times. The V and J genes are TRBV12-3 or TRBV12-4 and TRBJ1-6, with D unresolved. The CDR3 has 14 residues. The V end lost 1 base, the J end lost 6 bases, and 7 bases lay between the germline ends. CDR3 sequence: CASSLGGGNSPLHF. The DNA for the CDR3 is TGTGCCAGCAGTTTAGGGGGTGGTAATTCACCCCTCCACTTT.

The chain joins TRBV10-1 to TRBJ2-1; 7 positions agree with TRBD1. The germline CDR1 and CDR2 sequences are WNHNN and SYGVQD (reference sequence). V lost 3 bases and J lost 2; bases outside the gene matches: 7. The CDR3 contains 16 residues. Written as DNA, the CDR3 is TGCGCCAGCAGTGAAGGTTCAGGACAGGCCTACAATGAGCAGTTCTTC. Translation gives CASSEGSGQAYNEQFF.

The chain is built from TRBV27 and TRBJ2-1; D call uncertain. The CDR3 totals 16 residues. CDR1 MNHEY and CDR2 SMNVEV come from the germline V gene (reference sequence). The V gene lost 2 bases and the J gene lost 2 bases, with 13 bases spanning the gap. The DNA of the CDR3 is TGTGCCAGCAGTTTAATAGGTTCCCATGCCTACAATGAGCAGTTCTTC. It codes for CASSLIGSHAYNEQFF.

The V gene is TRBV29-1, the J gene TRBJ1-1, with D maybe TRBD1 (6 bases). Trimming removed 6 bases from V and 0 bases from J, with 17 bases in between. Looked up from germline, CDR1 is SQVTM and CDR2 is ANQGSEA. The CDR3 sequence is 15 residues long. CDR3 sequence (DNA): TGCAGCGTGCGCGGCGGGGGGCACGTGAACACTGAAGCTTTCTTT. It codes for CSVRGGGHVNTEAFF.

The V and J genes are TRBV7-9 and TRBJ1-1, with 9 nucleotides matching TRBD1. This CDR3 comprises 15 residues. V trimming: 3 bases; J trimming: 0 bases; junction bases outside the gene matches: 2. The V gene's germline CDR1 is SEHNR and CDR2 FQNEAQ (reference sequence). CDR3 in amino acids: CASSFGTGLNTEAFF. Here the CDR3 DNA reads TGTGCCAGCAGCTTTGGGACAGGGTTGAACACTGAAGCTTTCTTT.

CDR3 amino acids: CASSLGQPRTDTQYF. For the CDR3, the DNA is TGCGCCAGCAGCTTGGGACAGCCAAGAACAGATACGCAGTATTTT. The chain employs TRBV5-1 and TRBJ2-3; perhaps TRBD1 as D (5 bases). Trimming left V 0 bases short and J 3 bases short, with 11 bases between. Germline values: CDR1 SGHRS, CDR2 YFSETQ. The CDR3 consists of 15 residues.

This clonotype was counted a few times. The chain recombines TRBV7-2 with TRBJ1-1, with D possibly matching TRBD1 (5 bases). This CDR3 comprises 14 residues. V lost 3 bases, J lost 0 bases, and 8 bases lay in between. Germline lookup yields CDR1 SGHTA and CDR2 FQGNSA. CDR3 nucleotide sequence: TGTGCCAGCAGCTTTGGGACCCTGAACACTGAAGCTTTCTTT. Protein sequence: CASSFGTLNTEAFF.

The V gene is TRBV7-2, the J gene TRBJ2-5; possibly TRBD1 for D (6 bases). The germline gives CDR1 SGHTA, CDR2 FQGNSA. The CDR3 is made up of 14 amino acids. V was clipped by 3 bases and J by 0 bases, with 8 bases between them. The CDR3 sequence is CASSFDRYQETQYF. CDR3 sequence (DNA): TGTGCCAGCAGCTTCGACAGGTACCAAGAGACCCAGTACTTC.

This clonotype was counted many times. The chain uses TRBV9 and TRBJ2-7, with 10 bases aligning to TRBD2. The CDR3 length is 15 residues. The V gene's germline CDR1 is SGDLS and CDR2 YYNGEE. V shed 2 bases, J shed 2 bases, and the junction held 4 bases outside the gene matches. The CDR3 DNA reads TGTGCCAGCAGCGTCTCTAGCGGGGGAACCTACGAGCAGTACTTC. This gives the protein CASSVSSGGTYEQYF.

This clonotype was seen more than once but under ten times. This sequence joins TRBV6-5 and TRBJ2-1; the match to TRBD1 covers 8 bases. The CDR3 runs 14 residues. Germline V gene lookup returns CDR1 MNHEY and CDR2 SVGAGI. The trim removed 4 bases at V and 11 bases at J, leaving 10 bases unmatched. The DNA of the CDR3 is TGTGCCAGCAGTTCCTGGGACAGGCGCTTACAGCAGTTCTTC. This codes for CASSSWDRRLQQFF.